This TCR beta chain was recorded in a study of tumour-infiltrating T cells in Burkitt lymphoma. Turning to the study itself: Overall and progression-free survival were predicted by productive clonality.

The data were produced by immunoSEQ multiplex PCR, yet TCRdb's version contains in-frame clones alone and is incomplete. The data show about 670 clones, with approximately 12% seen just once and less than 15% held by the top ten. Study conclusions and caveats: Many Burkitt lymphoma patients shared several public clonotypes.

This clone is termed large. The antigen is undetermined. The sample was tumor tissue. This sequence was found in a human donor with Burkitt lymphoma.

CDR3 amino acids: CASSQDRAGVAYNEQFF. In DNA, the CDR3 is TGCGCCAGCAGCCAAGATCGAGCGGGGGTCGCCTACAATGAGCAGTTCTTC. The rearrangement links TRBV4-3 to TRBJ2-1; 8 nucleotides agree with TRBD2. Per the germline V gene, CDR1 is LGHNA and CDR2 is YSLEER. This CDR3 is 17 amino acids long. V gave up 0 bases and J gave up 2 bases; unmatched junction bases: 6.